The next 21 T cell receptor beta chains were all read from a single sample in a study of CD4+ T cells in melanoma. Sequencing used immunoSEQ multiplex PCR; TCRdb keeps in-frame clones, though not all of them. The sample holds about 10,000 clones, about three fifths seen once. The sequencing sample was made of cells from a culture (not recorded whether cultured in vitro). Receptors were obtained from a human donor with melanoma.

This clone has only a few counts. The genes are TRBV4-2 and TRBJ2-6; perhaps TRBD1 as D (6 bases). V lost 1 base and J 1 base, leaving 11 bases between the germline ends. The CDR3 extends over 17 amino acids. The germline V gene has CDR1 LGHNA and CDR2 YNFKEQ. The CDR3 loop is CASSQGTGKSGANVLTF. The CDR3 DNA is TGTGCCAGCAGCCAAGGCACAGGGAAATCTGGGGCCAACGTCCTGACTTTC.

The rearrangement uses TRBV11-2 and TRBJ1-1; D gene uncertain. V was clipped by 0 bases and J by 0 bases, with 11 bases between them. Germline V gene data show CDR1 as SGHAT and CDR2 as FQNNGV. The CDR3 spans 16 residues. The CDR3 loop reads CASSLEFGKMNTEAFF. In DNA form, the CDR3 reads TGTGCCAGCAGCTTAGAGTTTGGGAAAATGAACACTGAAGCTTTCTTT.

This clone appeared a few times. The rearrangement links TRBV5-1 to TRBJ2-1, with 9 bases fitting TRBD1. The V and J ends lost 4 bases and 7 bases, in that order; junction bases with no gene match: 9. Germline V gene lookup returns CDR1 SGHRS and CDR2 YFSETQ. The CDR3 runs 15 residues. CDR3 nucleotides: TGCGCCAGCAGCATTACCGGGACAGGGATTAATGAGCAGTTCTTC. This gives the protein CASSITGTGINEQFF.

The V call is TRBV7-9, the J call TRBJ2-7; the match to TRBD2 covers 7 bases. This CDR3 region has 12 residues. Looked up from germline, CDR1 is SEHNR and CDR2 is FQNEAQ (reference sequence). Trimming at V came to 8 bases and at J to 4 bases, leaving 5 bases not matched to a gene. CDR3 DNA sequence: TGTGCCAGCCAACGGGGGGTTTACGAGCAGTACTTC. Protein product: CASQRGVYEQYF.

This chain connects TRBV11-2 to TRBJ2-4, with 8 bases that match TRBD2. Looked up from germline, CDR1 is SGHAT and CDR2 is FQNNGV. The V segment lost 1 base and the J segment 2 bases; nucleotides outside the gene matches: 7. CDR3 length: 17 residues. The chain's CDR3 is CASSLVSGGMSKNIQYF. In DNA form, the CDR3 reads TGTGCCAGCAGCTTAGTCTCGGGGGGGATGTCCAAAAACATTCAGTACTTC.

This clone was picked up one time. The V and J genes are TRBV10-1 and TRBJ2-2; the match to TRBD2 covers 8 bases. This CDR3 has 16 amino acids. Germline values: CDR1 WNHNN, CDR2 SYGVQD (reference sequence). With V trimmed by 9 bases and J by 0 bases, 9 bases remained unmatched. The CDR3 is CARDPRGLANTGELFF. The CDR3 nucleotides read TGCGCCAGGGATCCGAGGGGACTAGCGAACACCGGGGAGCTGTTTTTT.

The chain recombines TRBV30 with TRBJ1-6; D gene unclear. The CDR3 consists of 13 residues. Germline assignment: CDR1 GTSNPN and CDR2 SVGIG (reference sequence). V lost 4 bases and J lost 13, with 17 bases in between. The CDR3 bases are TGTGCCTGGAATGTTCAGCATATGGGCCCCCTCCACTTT. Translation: CAWNVQHMGPLHF.

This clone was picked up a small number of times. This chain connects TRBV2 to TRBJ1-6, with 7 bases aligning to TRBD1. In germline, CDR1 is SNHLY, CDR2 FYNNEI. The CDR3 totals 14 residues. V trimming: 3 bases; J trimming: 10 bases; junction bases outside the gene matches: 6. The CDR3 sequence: CASSDDRVYSPLHF. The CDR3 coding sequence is TGTGCCAGCAGTGATGACAGGGTGTACTCACCCCTCCACTTT.

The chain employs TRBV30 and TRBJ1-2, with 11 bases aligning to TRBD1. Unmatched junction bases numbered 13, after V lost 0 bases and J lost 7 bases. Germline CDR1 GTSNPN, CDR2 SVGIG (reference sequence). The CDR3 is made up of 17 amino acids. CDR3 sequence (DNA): TGTGCCTGGAGTGTAAAACTCCCCCTGGACAGGGGGCCTGGCTACACCTTC. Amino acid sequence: CAWSVKLPLDRGPGYTF. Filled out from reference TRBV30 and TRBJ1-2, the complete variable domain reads SQTIHQWPATLVQPVGSPLSLECTVEGTSNPNLYWYRQAAGRGLQLLFYSVGIGQISSEVPQNLSASRPQDRQFILSSKKLLLSDSGFYLCAWSVKLPLDRGPGYTFGSGTRLTVV.

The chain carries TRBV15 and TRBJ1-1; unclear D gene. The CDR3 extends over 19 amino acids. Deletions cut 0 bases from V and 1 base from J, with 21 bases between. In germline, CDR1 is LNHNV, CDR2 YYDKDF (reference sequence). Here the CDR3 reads CATSRDPGIRFGENTEAFF. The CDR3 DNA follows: TGTGCCACCAGCAGAGATCCAGGCATACGGTTCGGGGAGAACACTGAAGCTTTCTTT.

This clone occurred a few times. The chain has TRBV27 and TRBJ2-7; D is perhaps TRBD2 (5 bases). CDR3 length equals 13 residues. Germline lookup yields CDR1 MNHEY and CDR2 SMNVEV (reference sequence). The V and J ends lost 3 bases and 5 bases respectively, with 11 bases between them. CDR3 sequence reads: CASSFTGYNEQYF. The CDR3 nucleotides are TGTGCCAGCAGTTTCACGGGGTATAACGAGCAGTACTTC.

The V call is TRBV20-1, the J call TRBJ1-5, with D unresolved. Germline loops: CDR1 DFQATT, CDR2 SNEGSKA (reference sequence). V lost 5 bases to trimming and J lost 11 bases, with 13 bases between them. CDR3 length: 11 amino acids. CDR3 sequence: CSALGPKTQHF. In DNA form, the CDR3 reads TGCAGTGCTTTGGGCCCAAAGACCCAGCATTTT.

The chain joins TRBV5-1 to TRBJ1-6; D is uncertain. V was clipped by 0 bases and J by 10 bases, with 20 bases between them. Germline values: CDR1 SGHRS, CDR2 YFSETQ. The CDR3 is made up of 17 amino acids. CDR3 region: CASSLEGLGAGGSPLHF. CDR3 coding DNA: TGCGCCAGCAGCTTGGAGGGCCTGGGTGCGGGTGGATCACCCCTCCACTTT.

The CDR3, as DNA: TGTGCCAGCAGCTCTGCGGGGGCGCGCACCGGGGAGCTGTTTTTT. It translates to CASSSAGARTGELFF. This rearrangement joins TRBV7-2 to TRBJ2-2; a possible D gene is TRBD2 (7 bases). The CDR3 has 15 residues. Germline V gives CDR1 SGHTA, CDR2 FQGNSA. V lost 4 bases, J lost 4 bases, and 13 bases lay in between.

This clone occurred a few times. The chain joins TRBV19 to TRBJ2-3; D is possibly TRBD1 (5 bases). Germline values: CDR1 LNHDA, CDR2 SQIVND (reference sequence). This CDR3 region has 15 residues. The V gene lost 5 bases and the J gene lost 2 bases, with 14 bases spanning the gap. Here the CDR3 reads CASSQGRAITDTQYF. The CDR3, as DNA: TGTGCCAGTAGTCAGGGCAGGGCTATCACAGATACGCAGTATTTT.

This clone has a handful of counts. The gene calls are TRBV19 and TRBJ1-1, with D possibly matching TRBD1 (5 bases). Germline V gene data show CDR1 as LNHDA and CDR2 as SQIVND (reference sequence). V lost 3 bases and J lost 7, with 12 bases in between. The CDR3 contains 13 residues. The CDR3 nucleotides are TGTGCCAGTAGTATTCGGAGGGGAAGTGAAGCTTTCTTT. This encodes CASSIRRGSEAFF.

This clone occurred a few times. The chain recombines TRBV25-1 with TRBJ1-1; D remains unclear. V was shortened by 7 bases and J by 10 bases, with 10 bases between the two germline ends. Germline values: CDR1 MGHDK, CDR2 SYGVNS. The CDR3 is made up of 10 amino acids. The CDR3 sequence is CASIFSIAFF. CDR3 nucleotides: TGTGCCAGCATTTTTAGTATAGCTTTCTTT.

CDR3 loop: CASSRQGSGTEAFF. In DNA, the CDR3 is TGCGCCAGCAGTAGACAGGGGAGTGGCACTGAAGCTTTCTTT. V usage is TRBV10-1 and J usage is TRBJ1-1; TRBD1 aligns across 8 bases. The trim removed 5 bases at V and 4 bases at J, leaving 6 bases unmatched. This CDR3 has 14 residues. Germline V CDR1 and CDR2: WNHNN, SYGVQD (reference sequence).

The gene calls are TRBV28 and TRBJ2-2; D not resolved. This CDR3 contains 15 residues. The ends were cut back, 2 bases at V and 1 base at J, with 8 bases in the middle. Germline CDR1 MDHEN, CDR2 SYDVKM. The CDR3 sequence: CASSLVRRNTGELFF. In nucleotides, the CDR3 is TGTGCCAGCAGTTTAGTTAGACGGAACACCGGGGAGCTGTTTTTT.

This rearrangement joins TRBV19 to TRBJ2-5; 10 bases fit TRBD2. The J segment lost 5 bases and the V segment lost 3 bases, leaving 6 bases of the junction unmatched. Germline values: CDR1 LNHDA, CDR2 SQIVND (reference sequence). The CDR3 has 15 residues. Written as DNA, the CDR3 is TGTGCCAGTAGTATGGGAGCGGGGGGGCCGGAGACCCAGTACTTC. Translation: CASSMGAGGPETQYF. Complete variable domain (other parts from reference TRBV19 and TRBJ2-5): DGGITQSPKYLFRKEGQNVTLSCEQNLNHDAMYWYRQDPGQGLRLIYYSQIVNDFQKGDIAEGYSVSREKKESFPLTVTSAQKNPTAFYLCASSMGAGGPETQYFGPGTRLLVL.

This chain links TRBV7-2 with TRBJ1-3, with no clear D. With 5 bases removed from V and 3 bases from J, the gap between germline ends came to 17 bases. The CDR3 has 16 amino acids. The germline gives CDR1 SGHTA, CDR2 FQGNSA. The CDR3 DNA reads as TGTGCCAGCAGCCTGGGAGCAGAGAACGTTGGAAACACCATATATTTT. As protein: CASSLGAENVGNTIYF.